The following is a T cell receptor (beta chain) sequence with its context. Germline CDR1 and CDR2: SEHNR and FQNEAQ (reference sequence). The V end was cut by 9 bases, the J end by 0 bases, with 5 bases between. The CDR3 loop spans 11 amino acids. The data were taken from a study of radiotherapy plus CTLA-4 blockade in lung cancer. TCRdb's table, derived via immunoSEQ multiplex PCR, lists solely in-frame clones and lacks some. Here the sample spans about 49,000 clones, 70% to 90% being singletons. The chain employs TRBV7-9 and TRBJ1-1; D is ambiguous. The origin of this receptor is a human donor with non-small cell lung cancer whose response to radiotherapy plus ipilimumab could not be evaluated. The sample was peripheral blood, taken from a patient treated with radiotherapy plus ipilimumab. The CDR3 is CASLMNTEAFF. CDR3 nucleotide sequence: TGTGCCAGTCTAATGAACACTGAAGCTTTCTTT.